These T cell receptor beta chains were read from a single sample in a study of cytomegalovirus exposure and HLA in healthy donors. Assay: immunoSEQ multiplex PCR; the TCRdb copy retains only in-frame clones and omits some. Counted here are 180,000 or so clones, roughly 80% occurring once; the ten biggest clones make up less than 9.5%. Specimen: PBMCs. Receptors were obtained from a middle-aged woman in good health and CMV-seropositive. Each CDR3 is given with its conserved first and last residue. D genes are given only for firm matches. A row's size may be missing; if present it is once, few, many or a size class.

j_call	v_call	cdr3_length	clone_size	d_call	cdr3_nt	cdr3_aa
TRBJ1-1	TRBV28	17	once	TRBD1	TGTGCCAGCAGTCAAAACAATCGGGGCAGGGGGTTCACTGAAGCTTTCTTT	CASSQNNRGRGFTEAFF
TRBJ1-3	TRBV13	15	once	-	TGTGCCAGCAGCATACTACAGGGCTCTGGAAACACCATATATTTT	CASSILQGSGNTIYF
TRBJ2-2	TRBV28	15	-	TRBD1	TGTGCCAGCAGTTTCGCAGGGGGCCACACCGGGGAGCTGTTTTTT	CASSFAGGHTGELFF
TRBJ2-4	TRBV11-2	15	-	-	TGTGCCAGCAGCTTAAGGCAGGGGTACAAAAACATTCAGTACTTC	CASSLRQGYKNIQYF
TRBJ2-3	TRBV25-1	16	-	TRBD1	TGTGCCAGCAGTGATGAAGGACAGGGGGCGATGGATACGCAGTATTTT	CASSDEGQGAMDTQYF
TRBJ1-2	TRBV4-2	15	few	TRBD1	TGTGCCAGCAGCCCCCGGACAGGACTCGACTATGGCTACACCTTC	CASSPRTGLDYGYTF
TRBJ2-1	TRBV11-2	14	-	-	TGTGCCAGCAGTCCCGGTTGGGCAGGGAATGAGCAGTTCTTC	CASSPGWAGNEQFF
TRBJ2-7	TRBV19	14	few	-	TGTGCCAGTAGTGCACAGACGAGTACCTACGAGCAGTACTTC	CASSAQTSTYEQYF
TRBJ2-7	TRBV28	14	-	TRBD2	TGTGCCAGCAGACCGACTAGCGGGTCCTACGAGCAGTACTTC	CASRPTSGSYEQYF
TRBJ2-3	TRBV7-9	16	-	-	TGTGCCAGCAGCTTAGTCGCGAGGCGTAGCACAGATACGCAGTATTTT	CASSLVARRSTDTQYF
TRBJ2-5	TRBV2	16	few	TRBD2	TGTGCCAGCACCGGGACTAGCGGGAGGAACCAAGAGACCCAGTACTTC	CASTGTSGRNQETQYF
TRBJ2-7	TRBV28	15	-	-	TGTGCCAGCAGCCACAAGAAGGGGAACTCCTACGAGCAGTACTTC	CASSHKKGNSYEQYF
TRBJ2-5	TRBV11-3	15	-	TRBD1	TGTGCCAGCAGCCCACGCCCGGGACAGGGGGAGACCCAGTACTTC	CASSPRPGQGETQYF
TRBJ2-2	TRBV27	16	-	-	TGTGCCAGCAGTTTAAATAGGGCGGGGCCGAACGGGGAGCTGTTTTTT	CASSLNRAGPNGELFF
TRBJ1-5	TRBV27	12	-	-	TGTGCCAGCAAGGGGAGCAATCAGCCCCAGCATTTT	CASKGSNQPQHF
TRBJ2-2	TRBV6-6	16	-	-	TGTGCCAGCAGTTACTCGAGCGGGCCGAACACCGGGGAGCTGTTTTTT	CASSYSSGPNTGELFF
TRBJ1-1	TRBV7-3	14	-	-	TGTGCCAGCAGCTTGACCGCAGGGGACACTGAAGCTTTCTTT	CASSLTAGDTEAFF
TRBJ1-2	TRBV4-3	14	-	-	TGCGCCAGCAGCCAGGACAGAAGTAACTATGGCTACACCTTC	CASSQDRSNYGYTF
TRBJ2-1	TRBV4-1	16	-	TRBD2	TGCGCCAGCAGCCAAGGTTTGGACGGGAGGGGATATGAGCAGTTCTTC	CASSQGLDGRGYEQFF
TRBJ2-2	TRBV7-2	18	-	TRBD1	TGTGCCAGCAGCTTAGTCCCTCCGCGACAGGGAATCACCGGGGAGCTGTTTTTT	CASSLVPPRQGITGELFF
TRBJ2-5	TRBV5-4	16	once	TRBD2	TGTGCCAGCAGCCTGGGACTAGCGGGACCCCAAGAGACCCAGTACTTC	CASSLGLAGPQETQYF
TRBJ1-1	TRBV4-1	18	-	TRBD1	TGCGCCAGCAGCCAAGTAGGACAGGGGAGGGGGTTGAACACTGAAGCTTTCTTT	CASSQVGQGRGLNTEAFF
TRBJ1-6	TRBV7-3	14	-	-	TGTGCCAGCAGCTTTACAGGACGAGACTCACCCCTCCACTTT	CASSFTGRDSPLHF
TRBJ2-7	TRBV25-1	15	-	TRBD2	TGTGCCAGCAGTGAATACGGGAGGGGAGTCCACGAGCAGTACTTC	CASSEYGRGVHEQYF
TRBJ1-5	TRBV5-1	15	-	-	TGCGCCAGCAGCTCCGAGGGGAGGGCCGATCAGCCCCAGCATTTT	CASSSEGRADQPQHF
TRBJ1-5	TRBV18	16	-	TRBD1	TGTGCCAGCTCACCCGGGACAGGGGATAGCAATCAGCCCCAGCATTTT	CASSPGTGDSNQPQHF
TRBJ1-1	TRBV6-6	13	-	-	TGTGCCAGCAGTTACACAAGTGGCACTGAAGCTTTCTTT	CASSYTSGTEAFF
TRBJ1-1	TRBV2	13	few	-	TGTGCCAGCAGCACCGACAGGAACACTGAAGCTTTCTTT	CASSTDRNTEAFF
TRBJ1-1	TRBV7-2	18	once	TRBD1	TGTGCCAGCAGCGGGTCCCTGTCCGGGACAGGGGGCGTACCCGAAGCTTTCTTT	CASSGSLSGTGGVPEAFF
TRBJ1-4	TRBV28	14	-	TRBD1	TGTGCCAGCAGAGGACAGGGTCCTAATGAAAAACTGTTTTTT	CASRGQGPNEKLFF
TRBJ2-1	TRBV7-9	19	-	TRBD2	TGTGCCAGCAGCCTAACCCTTATCGGGACTAGCGGGAGACGGAATGAGCAGTTCTTC	CASSLTLIGTSGRRNEQFF
TRBJ2-7	TRBV9	15	-	-	TGTGCCAGCAGCGTTGGACTTGCCCCCTCCTACGAGCAGTACTTC	CASSVGLAPSYEQYF
TRBJ2-2	TRBV27	15	-	TRBD2	TGTGCCAGCAATCCTAGCGGGGGGAACACCGGGGAGCTGTTTTTT	CASNPSGGNTGELFF
TRBJ1-6	TRBV10-1	15	-	-	TGCGCCAGCGAGGGGTGGGGGCCCGGGTTTTCACCCCTCCACTTT	CASEGWGPGFSPLHF
TRBJ2-3	TRBV28	16	-	TRBD2	TGTGCCAGCAGTTTGCCGGGACTAGCGAGCACAGATACGCAGTATTTT	CASSLPGLASTDTQYF
TRBJ2-3	TRBV6-6	16	-	TRBD1	TGTGCCAGCAGTTACTTCGGACAGGGTAGCACAGATACGCAGTATTTT	CASSYFGQGSTDTQYF
TRBJ1-2	TRBV6-5	15	-	-	TGTGCCAGCAGTTACGGTTGGGACACGAACTATGGCTACACCTTC	CASSYGWDTNYGYTF
TRBJ2-7	TRBV19	17	-	TRBD1	TGTGCCAGTAGTACAGAAGGCACGGCAGGGGGCACGGGGGAGCAGTACTTC	CASSTEGTAGGTGEQYF
TRBJ2-5	TRBV28	17	-	TRBD2	TGTGCCAGCAGCCTGCCCGGCGAGGGACTAGCGAGGAAGACCCAGTACTTC	CASSLPGEGLARKTQYF
TRBJ1-3	TRBV4-2	18	-	-	TGTGCCAGCAGCCAAATAAATACCGTTTACCTGGGCGGAAACACCATATATTTT	CASSQINTVYLGGNTIYF
TRBJ2-3	TRBV19	14	-	TRBD1	TGTGCCAGTAGTATCCGGACAGGGCTGGATACGCAGTATTTT	CASSIRTGLDTQYF
TRBJ1-1	TRBV19	14	-	TRBD1	TGTGCCAGTAGTTCAGGGGGCACTGACACTGAAGCTTTCTTT	CASSSGGTDTEAFF
TRBJ2-2	TRBV5-4	16	-	TRBD2	TGTGCCAGCAGCCCCCCGGGACTAGGGAACACCGGGGAGCTGTTTTTT	CASSPPGLGNTGELFF
TRBJ1-1	TRBV4-3	15	once	-	TGCGCCAGCAGCCAAGAATTAGGGGGTAGCACTGAAGCTTTCTTT	CASSQELGGSTEAFF
TRBJ1-1	TRBV6-5	15	-	TRBD1	TGTGCCAGCAGACTGACCGGGACAGGGAGATATGAAGCTTTCTTT	CASRLTGTGRYEAFF
TRBJ2-7	TRBV28	15	-	TRBD1	TGTGCCAGCAGGGGGGGAGGACAGGGACTTGGGGAGCAGTACTTC	CASRGGGQGLGEQYF
TRBJ1-1	TRBV7-3	15	few	-	TGTGCCAGCAGCTTAACGGGGGGAGGGAACACTGAAGCTTTCTTT	CASSLTGGGNTEAFF
TRBJ2-1	TRBV19	15	-	TRBD2	TGTGCCAGTAGTATACTAGCGGGTCTATACAATGAGCAGTTCTTC	CASSILAGLYNEQFF
TRBJ1-1	TRBV28	14	-	-	TGTGCCAGCAGTTTAGGTGCAATTCGGACTGAAGCTTTCTTT	CASSLGAIRTEAFF
TRBJ2-7	TRBV10-1	15	-	TRBD1	TGCGCCAGCAGTTCCGGGACAGGGGCCGGCCACGAGCAGTACTTC	CASSSGTGAGHEQYF
TRBJ1-5	TRBV6-4	17	-	TRBD1	TGTGCCAGCAGAAGACACTCATCGACAGGGAAGGCTCAGCCCCAGCATTTT	CASRRHSSTGKAQPQHF
TRBJ2-7	TRBV28	13	-	TRBD1	TGTGCCAGCAACAGGGGGACCTTCTACGAGCAGTACTTC	CASNRGTFYEQYF
TRBJ2-2	TRBV7-9	16	few	TRBD1	TGTGCCAGCGCATACTTCGGGACAGGGGACACCGGGGAGCTGTTTTTT	CASAYFGTGDTGELFF
TRBJ2-7	TRBV6-1	18	-	TRBD2	TGTGCCAGCAGTGAGACTAGCGGGAGGGTCATTTCTACCTACGAGCAGTACTTC	CASSETSGRVISTYEQYF